This T cell receptor beta chain originates from a study of CD8+ T cells in alopecia areata. V lost 4 bases, J lost 6 bases, and 8 bases stayed unmatched. Germline assignment: CDR1 MNHEY and CDR2 SMNVEV (reference sequence). The CDR3 runs to 16 residues. Reverse transcribed after extraction, RNA yielded cDNA as the sequencing template. Method: immunoSEQ multiplex PCR; TCRdb's copy keeps in-frame clones and lacks some. The repertoire holds over 85,000 clones, with roughly two fifths as singletons. This sequence originates from a human donor with alopecia areata. The V and J genes are TRBV27 and TRBJ2-1; TRBD2 agrees at 11 bases. Sequencing input: CD4+ T cells sorted from blood. The CDR3 loop is CASSSLAGGVFNEQFF. CDR3 bases: TGTGCCAGCAGTTCGTTAGCGGGGGGGGTGTTCAATGAGCAGTTCTTC.